Each of the 11 T cell receptor beta chains below was sequenced from the same sample in a study of shared clonotypes between healthy human individuals (TCRdb year 2020). Library construction relied on the immunoSEQ multiplex PCR assay. TCRdb retrieved this table from immuneACCESS and kept in-frame rearrangements only. Not all clones are present; in checked studies, unresolved V genes account for under half, and no reason is known for the remainder. The sample contains 450,000 to 700,000 clones, over 95% of them found a single time. Of the sample, around 0.11% falls within the top ten clones. CD8 naive samples were CD45RO-negative cells positively selected for CCR7, giving a CD45RA+CCR7+ population that excluded TemRA cells. The source material was naive CD8+ T cells sorted from blood. The sample's cell subset or site label, decoded: CD45RA+CCR7+. All receptors come from a woman between 25 and 40 years old in good health.

The chain is built from TRBV10-1 and TRBJ2-1, with 8 bases lining up with TRBD2. The V segment lost 6 bases and the J segment 6 bases; nucleotides outside the gene matches: 1. The CDR3 is made up of 12 amino acids. The germline gives CDR1 WNHNN, CDR2 SYGVQD (reference sequence). The CDR3 DNA sequence: TGCGCCAGCAGCGGGACTAGCAATGAGCAGTTCTTC. Residues: CASSGTSNEQFF.

CDR3 sequence (DNA): TGTGCCAGCAGTTACGCCGGGCAATCTAACTATGGCTACACCTTC. Translation gives CASSYAGQSNYGYTF. V gene TRBV6-6 combines with J gene TRBJ1-2; D unclear. Trimming pared 2 bases from V and 0 bases from J, leaving 10 bases between. The CDR3 length is 15 residues. CDR1 is MNHNY, CDR2 SVGAGI, per germline (reference sequence).

The chain uses TRBV7-9 and TRBJ2-7; TRBD2 matches 9 bases. CDR1 and CDR2 (germline): SEHNR, FQNEAQ (reference sequence). The CDR3 has 15 residues. Trimming cost V 5 bases and J 3 bases; bases outside gene matches: 8. As DNA, the CDR3 is TGTGCCAGCAGCCCCCCTAGCGGGGCCGTCTACGAGCAGTACTTC. Encoded protein: CASSPPSGAVYEQYF. The variable domain in full, completed from reference TRBV7-9 and TRBJ2-7, reads DTGVSQNPRHKITKRGQNVTFRCDPISEHNRLYWYRQTLGQGPEFLTYFQNEAQLEKSRLLSDRFSAERPKGSFSTLEIQRTEQGDSAMYLCASSPPSGAVYEQYFGPGTRLTVT.

V usage is TRBV28 and J usage is TRBJ2-2; 13 bases fit TRBD2. The CDR3 sequence is 16 residues long. Germline V gene sequence: CDR1 MDHEN, CDR2 SYDVKM. Trimming removed 5 bases from V and 7 bases from J; junction bases left unmatched: 7. CDR3 sequence reads: CASSPGLAGDDGELFF. CDR3 DNA: TGTGCCAGCAGTCCCGGACTAGCGGGAGACGACGGGGAGCTGTTTTTT.

A word on this clone: Other DNA sequences in this sample translate to the same CDR3. The CDR3 here is CASSFSGNEQFF. The CDR3, as DNA: TGTGCCAGCAGTTTTAGCGGGAATGAGCAGTTCTTC. The chain combines TRBV7-9 with TRBJ2-1, with 7 bases aligning to TRBD2. There are 12 residues in the CDR3. Germline V gene sequence: CDR1 SEHNR, CDR2 FQNEAQ (reference sequence). The V and J ends lost 6 bases and 7 bases, in that order; junction bases with no gene match: 3.

The V and J genes are TRBV7-6 and TRBJ2-2; 8 nucleotides match TRBD1. V lost 8 bases to trimming and J lost 2 bases; unmatched junction nucleotides: 4. This CDR3 is 14 amino acids long. CDR1 and CDR2 (germline): SGHVS, FNYEAQ. The CDR3 reads CASLDRENTGELFF. The DNA for the CDR3 is TGTGCCAGCTTGGACAGGGAAAACACCGGGGAGCTGTTTTTT.

The chain uses TRBV27 and TRBJ1-1, with D unresolved. V lost 7 bases, J lost 5 bases, and 11 bases lay in between. Germline assignment: CDR1 MNHEY and CDR2 SMNVEV (reference sequence). CDR3 length: 12 residues. CDR3 protein: CASISGGTEAFF. CDR3 sequence (DNA): TGTGCCAGCATAAGCGGAGGGACTGAAGCTTTCTTT.

This chain connects TRBV6-6 to TRBJ2-3; no definite D call. V was trimmed by 5 bases and J by 4 bases, leaving 7 bases between them. This CDR3 region has 12 residues. Germline V CDR1 and CDR2: MNHNY, SVGAGI (reference sequence). CDR3 in amino acids: CASSGPSDTQYF. The CDR3 DNA is TGTGCCAGCAGTGGACCCTCAGATACGCAGTATTTT.

The chain uses TRBV5-4 and TRBJ2-1; D not resolved. Germline values: CDR1 SGHNT, CDR2 YYREEE (reference sequence). This CDR3 is 11 amino acids long. V was clipped by 3 bases and J by 10 bases, with 8 bases between them. The CDR3 sequence is CASSWVGEQFF. CDR3 nucleotides: TGTGCCAGCAGCTGGGTGGGGGAGCAGTTCTTC.

The J gene is TRBJ2-1, the V gene TRBV7-9; 11 positions agree with TRBD2. CDR3 size: 14 residues. The junction had 5 bases not matched to a gene; V was cut back by 3 bases and J by 10 bases. Per the germline V gene, CDR1 is SEHNR and CDR2 is FQNEAQ (reference sequence). The CDR3 coding sequence is TGTGCCAGCAGCTTTAGCGGGAGGGCCCTGGAGCAGTTCTTC. This encodes CASSFSGRALEQFF.

The chain has TRBV7-2 and TRBJ2-2; the D is unclear. Germline CDR1 SGHTA, CDR2 FQGNSA. The CDR3 spans 16 residues. The ends were cut back, 2 bases at V and 6 bases at J, with 16 bases in the middle. CDR3 in DNA: TGTGCCAGCAGCTTATACTTAGCCGGAACGTCCGGGGAGCTGTTTTTT. This translates into CASSLYLAGTSGELFF.